This TCR beta chain derives from a study of T cells in Graves' hyperthyroidism and ophthalmopathy. Across the whole study: Sampling of peripheral blood happened at initial diagnosis, prior to any treatment.

CDR1 is LNHDA, CDR2 SQIVND, per germline (reference sequence). V was pared by 3 bases and J by 6 bases, with 8 bases between. CDR3 length equals 13 residues. This clonotype was seen at least ten times. Regions amplified from RNA transcripts were the TCR beta CDR3 regions. With the HTBI primer set, the TCR CDR3 went through a first round of RT-PCR. TCRdb reprocessed the multiplex PCR reads via MiXCR and lists one record per CDR3 protein. The repertoire consists of about 840,000 distinct CDR3 sequences, with around 38% occurring once and the leading ten covering 8% to 9%. The sequence came from a young man with Graves' hyperthyroidism. The specimen sequenced was blood. The chain has TRBV19 and TRBJ2-2; D gene unclear. CDR3 sequence (DNA): TGTGCCAGTAGTATTTCGATACCCGGGGAGCTGTTTTTT. It translates to CASSISIPGELFF.